This T cell receptor (beta chain) comes out of a study of T cell repertoires in cytomegalovirus infection (dated by TCRdb to about 2019). Looking at the study overall: The HLA type of each donor mattered for the analysis, because public TCR beta signatures pointed to carriage of CMV infection along with the matching HLA type.

The germline V gene encodes CDR1 MDHEN and CDR2 SYDVKM. The CDR3 runs 14 residues from the cysteine to the phenylalanine. Only the CDR3 DNA is retained, 42 bases long and in frame from the first base. Trimming takes 2 bases from V and 4 bases from J, and the germline ends sit 8 bases apart. Broad study findings and their caveats: Carriers of CMV infection plus the relevant HLA type were discriminated by the cumulative frequency of public TCR beta family members in the study cohort and in an independent approximately 400-donor cohort. The ex vivo response was dominated by HLA-C-restricted CMV-specific TCR beta clonotypes, which also provided the single most frequent clonotype in two of eight donors.

The instrument given in TCRdb is Illumina HiSeq 1500. Starting from the raw public reads, TCRdb applied fastp trimming at Q25, assembled clones with MiXCR and retained in-frame beta chains. One record per CDR3 amino acid sequence lists the most common genes and DNA. This sample lists more than 200,000 distinct CDR3 sequences; over 8% were detected once. The ten largest clonotypes hold about 14% of the sample. This clonotype was seen ten or more times. Its antigen is currently not known. No base qualities exist here, and no much larger clone lies one base off it. The source is a human donor in good health (CMV status not recorded). Some clones in this sample may be carry-over from other donors' samples. Sequences were obtained from PBMCs. The chain couples TRBV28 to TRBJ2-2; the D gene lacks a confident call. The sequenced DNA is TGTGCCAGCAGTTTAGGGGTGTCCACCGGGGAGCTGTTTTTT. Its protein product is CASSLGVSTGELFF. Extended through the reference TRBV28 and TRBJ2-2 proteins, this CDR3 yields the full variable domain: DVKVTQSSRYLVKRTGEKVFLECVQDMDHENMFWYRQDPGLGLRLIYFSYDVKMKEKGDIPEGYSVSREKKERFSLILESASTNQTSMYLCASSLGVSTGELFFGEGSRLTVL.